These T cell receptor beta chains were read from a single sample in a study of read filtering for tumor transcriptome and immune sequencing. MiXCR, run by TCRdb on the reads, gives a single entry per CDR3 protein. The sample shows several thousand distinct CDR3 sequences, around 20% of them seen only once. Sequences were obtained from a population of CD138-negative cells sorted from bone marrow. Receptors were obtained from a donor aged 40 or over with multiple myeloma. Each CDR3 is given without its conserved first and last residue. Each record gives: clone size, J gene, V gene, CDR3 length, CDR3 protein. Some rows have no size entry. The others give once, few or many, or a class for an expanded clone.

>medium-sized|TRBJ1-1|TRBV5-6|13
ASSGDRGRDTEAF
>.|TRBJ2-7|TRBV7-9|10
ASSLDHYEQY
>medium-sized|TRBJ1-1|TRBV5-1|13
ASSLAGRGGTEAF
>many|TRBJ2-3|TRBV7-6|14
ASSLLSGREEDTQY
>few|TRBJ1-2|TRBV19|14
ALNADTYPPAIGYT
>many|TRBJ1-3|TRBV12-3/TRBV12-4|12
ASVRVNSGNTIY
>medium-sized|TRBJ2-5|TRBV7-6|11
ASSFRGWETQY
>medium-sized|TRBJ2-1|TRBV6-2/TRBV6-3|14
ASFSYGTSGDNEQF
>medium-sized|TRBJ1-2|TRBV11-2|13
ASSQRGRGDYGYT
>medium-sized|TRBJ2-2|TRBV29-1|12
SISGVGGTGELF
>many|TRBJ2-4|TRBV4-3|13
ASSQEAWSKNIQY
>medium-sized|TRBJ1-5|TRBV4-3|13
ASSQGYLQGQPQH
>many|TRBJ2-7|TRBV4-2|13
ASSPGLAGSYEQY
>many|TRBJ2-3|TRBV5-4|11
ASSFANTDTQY
>medium-sized|TRBJ2-7|TRBV20-1|11
SARRQGAYEQY
>medium-sized|TRBJ2-3|TRBV7-3|13
ASSLVSGVTDTQY
>large|TRBJ2-1|TRBV14|11
ASSRTWHNEQF
>medium-sized|TRBJ2-1|TRBV28|13
ASSLHSGSGNEQF
>many|TRBJ2-5|TRBV7-6|16
ASSLDPWGTGSQETQY
>few|TRBJ2-6|TRBV5-1|14
ASSLIQGAGANVLT
>many|TRBJ2-1|TRBV20-1|12
SAKTSGKGGRQF
>medium-sized|TRBJ2-1|TRBV7-3|13
ASRAGTSGTNEQF
>medium-sized|TRBJ2-1|TRBV2|14
ASRVAGTVTYNEQF
>few|TRBJ1-1|TRBV6-5|13
ASSYSGIMNTEAF
>.|TRBJ2-5|TRBV7-8|13
ASSLGQGTLETQY
>medium-sized|TRBJ2-7|TRBV7-2|12
ASSLVGSGSEQY
>.|TRBJ2-3|TRBV6-6|13
ASSYTGGSTDTQY
>few|TRBJ2-1|TRBV7-6|13
ASSSEGLEYNEQF
>many|TRBJ2-5|TRBV11-2|14
ASSLAEGAVGETQY
>many|TRBJ2-5|TRBV11-2|13
ASSATYGRLETQY
>few|TRBJ2-7|TRBV15|14
ATSRDLLAGEHEQY
>many|TRBJ2-1|TRBV6-2/TRBV6-3|11
ASGGTNYNVQF
>.|TRBJ2-3|TRBV2|11
ASGSIAPDTQY
>medium-sized|TRBJ2-5|TRBV10-3|12
AISESTVEETQY